This section outlines one TCR beta chain sequence together with its context. Its antigen is unknown. These data come from a study of T cell responses to AZD1222 COVID-19 vaccine. Study summary: Recipients boosted at about 4 weeks or about 12 weeks are pooled. The study, taken as a whole, reports: Close to half of spike-specific TCRs reportedly recognize unmutated variant regions. Repertoires were collected only later (after the peak T cell response had occurred).

Only in-frame clones appear in the TCRdb table, and some are missing; sequencing was by immunoSEQ multiplex PCR. The table shows about 160,000 clones, with about 89% occurring only once. This specimen was peripheral blood, taken on day 0 of AZD1222 vaccination. This receptor was identified in an adult in good health.

The CDR3 is CASAVNGANVLTF. CDR3 DNA: TGTGCCAGCGCTGTAAATGGGGCCAACGTCCTGACTTTC. The chain has TRBV11-3 and TRBJ2-6; D remains ambiguous. Trimming cost V 8 bases and J 3 bases, with 8 bases left between them. The germline V gene encodes CDR1 SGHNT and CDR2 YENEEA. The CDR3 length is 13 residues.